These T cell receptor beta chains were read from a single sample in a study of tumor-infiltrating lymphocytes in oesophageal squamous cell carcinoma. TCRdb reprocessed the PCR reads via MiXCR and lists one record per CDR3 protein. There are 15,000 to 20,000 distinct CDR3 sequences in the sample; 35% to 55% occur only once, and 40% to 50% lies in the top ten. Sequencing was done on a sample of blood. All receptors derive from a female donor with esophageal squamous cell carcinoma. Both conserved end residues are part of each CDR3. The order of the fields is J gene, V gene, D gene, clone size, CDR3 protein, CDR3 DNA. A D gene is named only where the DNA matches it firmly. For some rows the clone size is stated as once, few or many, or as a class when expanded; others skip it.

>TRBJ2-6|TRBV7-9|-|-
CASRHGSGANVLTF
TGTGCCAGCAGACATGGCTCTGGGGCCAACGTCCTGACTTTC
>TRBJ2-7|TRBV28|TRBD2|many
CASKLAGSYEQYF
TGTGCCAGCAAACTAGCGGGATCCTACGAGCAGTACTTC
>TRBJ2-7|TRBV7-2|TRBD1|large
CASSESGQASYEQYF
TGTGCCAGCAGCGAATCGGGACAGGCTTCCTACGAGCAGTACTTC
>TRBJ2-5|TRBV7-8|-|many
CASSPGTGRETQYF
TGTGCCAGCAGCCCCGGGACCGGAAGGGAGACCCAGTACTTC
>TRBJ2-1|TRBV7-6|-|-
CASSFTWSSYNEQFF
TGTGCCAGCAGCTTTACATGGAGCTCCTACAATGAGCAGTTCTTC
>TRBJ2-2|TRBV6-1|TRBD1|many
CASATTGGNTGELFF
TGTGCCAGCGCCACTACAGGGGGGAACACCGGGGAGCTGTTTTTT
>TRBJ2-1|TRBV11-2|-|-
CASSLGRSSYNEQFF
TGTGCCAGCAGCTTAGGCCGTAGCTCCTACAATGAGCAGTTCTTC
>TRBJ2-7|TRBV6-6|-|-
CASSYGGSYEQYF
TGTGCCAGCAGTTACGGGGGTTCCTACGAGCAGTACTTC
>TRBJ2-5|TRBV7-6|-|few
CASSLGSARETQYF
TGTGCCAGCAGCTTAGGATCGGCCAGAGAGACCCAGTACTTC
>TRBJ2-5|TRBV2|-|many
CASREGEETQYF
TGTGCCAGCAGGGAGGGGGAAGAGACCCAGTACTTC
>TRBJ2-1|TRBV11-3|TRBD2|once
CASSEGSGLASYNEQFF
TGTGCCAGCAGCGAAGGATCGGGACTAGCGTCCTACAATGAGCAGTTCTTC
>TRBJ2-3|TRBV11-1|TRBD2|-
CASSLYILAGVSPGSVTQYF
TGTGCCAGCAGCTTATACATACTAGCGGGAGTCTCCCCCGGTAGTGTTACGCAGTATTTT
>TRBJ1-1|TRBV7-2|-|-
CASSPGVGLAYEQYF
TGTGCCAGCAGCCCAGGGGTAGGACTAGCCTACGAGCAGTACTTT
>TRBJ2-1|TRBV12-3/TRBV12-4|-|-
CASSRVPQETQFF
TGTGCCAGCAGTAGAGTTCCTCAAGAGACCCAGTTCTTC
>TRBJ1-5|TRBV7-2|-|-
CASSSFYSNQPQHF
TGTGCCAGCAGCTCCTTCTATAGCAATCAGCCCCAGCATTTT
>TRBJ1-2|TRBV7-2|TRBD1|-
CASSLLGTGDGYTF
TGTGCCAGCAGCTTACTCGGGACAGGGGACGGCTACACCTTC
>TRBJ1-4|TRBV5-4|TRBD1|many
CASSLSTGRGREKLFF
TGTGCCAGCAGCTTGAGTACTGGCAGGGGGAGGGAAAAACTGTTTTTT
>TRBJ2-7|TRBV11-1|-|-
CASQGGPYEQYF
TGTGCCAGCCAGGGGGGGCCGTACGAGCAGTACTTC
>TRBJ2-7|TRBV7-2|-|-
CASSLEAMDGSEQYF
TGTGCCAGCAGCTTAGAGGCAATGGACGGCTCGGAGCAGTACTTC
>TRBJ2-1|TRBV2|TRBD2|-
CASRERDESYNEQFF
TGTGCCAGCAGGGAGCGGGATGAATCCTACAATGAGCAGTTCTTC
>TRBJ2-4|TRBV6-1|-|-
CASSEGTAPLAKNIQYF
TGTGCCAGCAGTGAAGGGACAGCTCCCCTAGCCAAAAACATTCAGTACTTC
>TRBJ2-1|TRBV7-2|TRBD2|-
CASSLTSGLSYNEQFF
TGTGCCAGCAGCTTAACTAGCGGGTTATCCTACAATGAGCAGTTCTTC
>TRBJ2-3|TRBV7-2|-|few
CASSHYTDTQYF
TGTGCCAGCAGCCATTATACAGATACGCAGTATTTT
>TRBJ2-3|TRBV7-3|TRBD2|-
CANTGLAGADTQYF
TGTGCCAATACGGGACTAGCGGGAGCAGATACGCAGTATTTT
>TRBJ2-1|TRBV5-3|TRBD2|few
CASSLGTTYEQFF
TGTGCCAGCAGCTTGGGGACTACCTACGAGCAGTTCTTC
>TRBJ2-7|TRBV11-3|TRBD1|many
CASSLGTGVRGEQYF
TGTGCCAGCAGCTTGGGGACAGGGGTCCGGGGGGAGCAGTACTTC
>TRBJ2-5|TRBV20-1|-|-
CSARDPQGTGETQYF
TGCAGTGCTAGGGATCCGCAGGGGACCGGGGAGACCCAGTACTTC
>TRBJ2-1|TRBV7-8|-|-
CASSLMGQYNEQFF
TGTGCCAGCAGCTTAATGGGACAATACAATGAGCAGTTCTTC
>TRBJ2-2|TRBV29-1|-|-
CSVVFEGGGENTGELFF
TGCAGCGTCGTTTTCGAGGGGGGGGGTGAAAACACCGGGGAGCTGTTTTTT
>TRBJ2-7|TRBV7-3|-|many
CASSLTEGRRPYF
TGTGCCAGCAGCTTAACGGAGGGGAGACGTCCGTACTTC
>TRBJ2-7|TRBV12-3/TRBV12-4|TRBD2|-
CASSLIRSDLLAGLPYEQYF
TGTGCCAGCAGTTTAATACGGTCGGATCTTCTAGCGGGCCTCCCCTACGAGCAGTACTTC
>TRBJ1-2|TRBV6-5|-|-
CASTFEFRGSHGYTF
TGTGCCAGCACGTTTGAATTCCGGGGCTCCCATGGCTACACCTTC
>TRBJ2-1|TRBV12-3/TRBV12-4|TRBD1|-
CASSGQGSNEQFF
TGTGCCAGCAGTGGACAGGGGAGCAATGAGCAGTTCTTC
>TRBJ1-4|TRBV18|-|-
CASSSALGTGGNEKLFF
TGTGCCAGCTCGTCCGCCCTAGGGACGGGGGGGAATGAAAAACTGTTTTTT
>TRBJ2-7|TRBV6-1|TRBD1|many
CASSGTGRNEQYF
TGTGCCAGCTCCGGGACAGGGAGAAACGAGCAGTACTTC
>TRBJ1-2|TRBV6-2/TRBV6-3|-|-
CASSYQGNYGYTF
TGTGCCAGCAGTTACCAAGGGAACTATGGCTACACCTTC
>TRBJ2-1|TRBV7-2|TRBD2|-
CASSLGSGSGLCNEQFF
TGTGCCAGCAGCTTAGGTAGCGGGAGCGGCCTCTGCAATGAGCAGTTCTTC
>TRBJ2-3|TRBV7-6|-|-
CASSPGLGDTQYF
TGTGCCAGCAGCCCCGGGCTGGGAGATACGCAGTATTTT
>TRBJ2-3|TRBV7-9|-|-
CASSLGKGRRTDTQYF
TGTGCCAGCAGCTTAGGAAAGGGGAGGCGGACAGATACGCAGTATTTT
>TRBJ2-7|TRBV12-3/TRBV12-4|TRBD1|-
CASSPGQDYNEQYF
TGTGCCAGCAGTCCGGGACAGGACTACAATGAGCAGTACTTC
>TRBJ1-1|TRBV29-1|-|-
CSVVLSSRGTEAFF
TGCAGCGTAGTCCTTTCGAGTAGGGGGACTGAAGCTTTCTTT
>TRBJ2-1|TRBV27|-|-
CASSLFGEYNEQFF
TGTGCCAGCAGTTTATTTGGCGAGTACAATGAGCAGTTCTTC